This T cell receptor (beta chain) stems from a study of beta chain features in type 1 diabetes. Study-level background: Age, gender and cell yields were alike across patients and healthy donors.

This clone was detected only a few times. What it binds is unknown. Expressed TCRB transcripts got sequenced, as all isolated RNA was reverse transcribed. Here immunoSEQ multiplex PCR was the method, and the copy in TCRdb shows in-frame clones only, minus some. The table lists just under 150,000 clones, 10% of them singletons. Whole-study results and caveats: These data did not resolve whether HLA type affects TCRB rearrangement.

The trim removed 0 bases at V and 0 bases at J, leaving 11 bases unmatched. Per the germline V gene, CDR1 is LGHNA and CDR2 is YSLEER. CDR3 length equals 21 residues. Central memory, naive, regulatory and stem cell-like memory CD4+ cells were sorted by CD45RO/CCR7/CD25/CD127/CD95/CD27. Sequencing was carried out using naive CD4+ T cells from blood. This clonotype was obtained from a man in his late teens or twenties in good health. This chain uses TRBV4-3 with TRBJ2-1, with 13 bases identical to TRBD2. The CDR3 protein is CASSQEPPPLAGGISYNEQFF. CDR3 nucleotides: TGCGCCAGCAGCCAAGAACCCCCGCCACTAGCGGGGGGGATCTCCTACAATGAGCAGTTCTTC.